The subject of this entry is one TCR beta chain. Its antigen is as yet unknown. The data stem from a study of cytomegalovirus exposure and HLA in healthy donors. Broader study findings: A few CMV-associated chains proved CMV antigen-specific in vitro.

The V gene lost 6 bases and the J gene lost 3 bases, with 11 bases spanning the gap. The CDR3 length is 13 residues. Germline CDR1 and CDR2: KGHSH and LQKENI. The method was immunoSEQ multiplex PCR; TCRdb's version includes in-frame clones alone and lacks a portion of them. The sample yields around 75,000 clones, around four fifths seen once. Sequenced material: PBMCs. This chain connects TRBV18 to TRBJ1-2; tentative D call: TRBD1 (5 bases). This TCR was recovered from a man aged 25-45 years in good health and CMV-seronegative. This CDR3 is CASSLDRDYGYTF. As DNA, the CDR3 is TGTGCCAGCTCCCTCGACAGAGACTATGGCTACACCTTC. Together with reference TRBV18 and TRBJ1-2, the CDR3 gives the full variable domain: NAGVMQNPRHLVRRRGQEARLRCSPMKGHSHVYWYRQLPEEGLKFMVYLQKENIIDESGMPKERFSAEFPKEGPSILRIQQVVRGDSAAYFCASSLDRDYGYTFGSGTRLTVV.